Below are 26 T cell receptor beta chains sequenced from a single sample in a study of blood T cells in healthy people across ages (dated by TCRdb to the mid-2010s). The method was 5' RACE. TCRdb shows the sequencer as Illumina HiSeq 2500. A second PCR of about 6 to 12 cycles was run with a J-beta primer mix and a sample-barcoded 5' primer. TCRdb trimmed the raw reads at Q25, called clones with MiXCR and kept productive beta chains. When rows share a CDR3 protein, they turn into one entry using the most common DNA and genes. A total of 850,000 to 1,300,000 distinct CDR3 sequences appear in this sample, under 55% of them only once. 18% of the sample is in the top ten clones. The sequenced sample was blood. Receptor source: a woman in her fifties or sixties in good health.

The chain combines TRBV3-1 with TRBJ2-1, with 7 bases aligning to TRBD1. The ends lost 3 bases at V and 10 bases at J; junction bases unmatched: 15. The CDR3 has 16 amino acids. Germline-derived CDR1 and CDR2 are LGHDT and YNNKEL (reference sequence). CDR3 in DNA: TGTGCCAGCAGCCATAAAGGGACAGTCCCTTGGCGGGAGCAGTTCTTC. Amino acid sequence: CASSHKGTVPWREQFF.

The chain recombines TRBV11-3 with TRBJ2-1; 7 nucleotides agree with TRBD2. The J segment lost 8 bases and the V segment lost 3 bases, leaving 7 bases of the junction unmatched. Germline CDR1 SGHNT, CDR2 YENEEA. The CDR3 spans 14 residues. The DNA for the CDR3 is TGTGCCAGCAGCTTTGGGGAGGGCCCTTATGAGCAGTTCTTC. Its protein is CASSFGEGPYEQFF.

This clonotype has a handful of counts. The chain carries TRBV25-1 and TRBJ1-2; D not resolved. The CDR3 runs 14 residues. The V end lost 3 bases, the J end lost 4 bases, and 12 bases lay between the germline ends. Germline loops: CDR1 MGHDK, CDR2 SYGVNS. The CDR3 nucleotides read TGTGCCAGCAGTGACTCAGCAAGATTCTATGGCTACACCTTC. This codes for CASSDSARFYGYTF.

CDR3 sequence (DNA): TGCGCCAGCAGCTCACTGAGGCGAACAGGGTTGTACACCGGGGAGCTGTTTTTT. It encodes CASSSLRRTGLYTGELFF. The chain is built from TRBV5-1 and TRBJ2-2, with D perhaps matching TRBD1 (6 bases). The CDR3 covers 18 residues. Trimming shortened V by 3 bases and J by 3 bases, and 21 bases separated the two germline ends. Germline-derived CDR1 and CDR2 are SGHRS and YFSETQ.

The J gene is TRBJ2-2, the V gene TRBV7-6, with D possibly matching TRBD2 (6 bases). The CDR3 is 15 amino acids. From germline, CDR1 is SGHVS and CDR2 FNYEAQ. Trimming stripped 4 bases from V and 1 base from J, with 10 bases between. This CDR3 is CASSWGLVNTGELFF. The CDR3 coding sequence is TGTGCCAGCAGCTGGGGACTTGTGAACACCGGGGAGCTGTTTTTT.

The rearrangement uses TRBV19 and TRBJ2-3, with 8 bases that match TRBD2. CDR3 size: 15 residues. The V gene end was trimmed by 5 bases and the J gene end by 0 bases; junction bases not matched to a gene: 4. Germline V CDR1 and CDR2: LNHDA, SQIVND (reference sequence). Here the CDR3 reads CASSQRGPSTDTQYF. As DNA, the CDR3 is TGTGCCAGTAGTCAGCGGGGGCCTAGCACAGATACGCAGTATTTT.

The genes are TRBV10-3 and TRBJ2-1; tentatively, D is TRBD2 (5 bases). CDR1 is ENHRY, CDR2 SYGVKD, per germline. CDR3 length equals 15 residues. V was clipped by 10 bases and J by 2 bases, with 18 bases between them. The CDR3 loop is CATAEEANTYNEQFF. The DNA for the CDR3 is TGTGCCACCGCTGAGGAGGCAAACACCTACAATGAGCAGTTCTTC.

This clonotype was recorded once. The chain recombines TRBV6-6 with TRBJ2-5, with TRBD1 matching 7 bases. The CDR3 extends over 14 amino acids. Germline CDR1 reads MNHNY; CDR2 reads SVGAGI (reference sequence). V gave up 5 bases and J gave up 1 base; unmatched junction bases: 4. This CDR3 is CASSQGVIQETQYF. The CDR3, as DNA: TGTGCCAGCAGTCAGGGGGTCATCCAAGAGACCCAGTACTTC.

The V gene is TRBV5-1, the J gene TRBJ2-7; 7 bases are a match to TRBD1. Germline V gene lookup returns CDR1 SGHRS and CDR2 YFSETQ. V was pared by 0 bases and J by 2 bases, with 8 bases of the junction left unmatched. The CDR3 has 16 amino acids. Written as DNA, the CDR3 is TGCGCCAGCAGCTTGGCGGTACAGGGGACCCCCTACGAGCAGTACTTC. Protein sequence: CASSLAVQGTPYEQYF.

The V call is TRBV27, the J call TRBJ2-5; D is perhaps TRBD1 (8 bases). TRBJ2-7 explains the end of the DNA better; the J call may be wrong. The CDR3 is 15 amino acids. The germline CDR1 and CDR2 sequences are MNHEY and SMNVEV (reference sequence). CDR3 bases: TGTGCCAGCAGTTCCTCACAGGGGGAGGGGTACGAGCAGTACTTC. This gives the protein CASSSSQGEGYEQYF.

The chain carries TRBV9 and TRBJ2-5; 9 bases fit TRBD2. The V segment lost 2 bases and the J segment 5 bases; nucleotides outside the gene matches: 7. In germline, CDR1 is SGDLS, CDR2 YYNGEE. The CDR3 is 15 residues long. The CDR3 sequence: CASSVLGTSIETQYF. Written as DNA, the CDR3 is TGTGCCAGCAGCGTTCTCGGGACTAGCATTGAGACCCAGTACTTC.

This chain connects TRBV6-6 to TRBJ1-1, with TRBD1 as a possible D gene (5 bases). There are 14 residues in the CDR3. V lost 7 bases and J lost 3, with 15 bases in between. CDR1 MNHNY and CDR2 SVGAGI come from the germline V gene (reference sequence). Written as DNA, the CDR3 is TGTGCCAGCACCTACGAGGGGTTGCACACTGAAGCTTTCTTT. Amino acids: CASTYEGLHTEAFF.

The chain couples TRBV12-3 or TRBV12-4 to TRBJ2-7; D remains unclear. The CDR3 has 13 residues. Deletions cut 6 bases from V and 2 bases from J, with 11 bases between. CDR3 region: CASSQNGPYEQYF. In DNA, the CDR3 is TGTGCCAGCAGCCAGAACGGCCCCTACGAGCAGTACTTC.

This clonotype was seen more than once but under ten times. This CDR3 reads CSARHLGELEADTQYF. Here the CDR3 DNA reads TGCAGTGCTAGACACCTCGGTGAGCTAGAAGCAGATACGCAGTATTTT. The rearrangement joins TRBV20-1 to TRBJ2-3; D call uncertain. Germline CDR1 reads DFQATT; CDR2 reads SNEGSKA (reference sequence). The CDR3 consists of 16 residues. V lost 2 bases and J lost 4, with 19 bases in between.

The chain employs TRBV28 and TRBJ1-5; D perhaps matches TRBD1 (6 bases). Germline V gene data show CDR1 as MDHEN and CDR2 as SYDVKM. The CDR3 runs 16 residues. Trimming took 6 bases from V and 2 from J, leaving 17 bases between them. The CDR3 loop is CASSHRAGRGNQPQHF. The CDR3 coding sequence is TGTGCCAGCAGCCACAGGGCAGGTAGGGGCAATCAGCCCCAGCATTTT.

This clonotype has just a few counts. V gene TRBV15 combines with J gene TRBJ2-7; 7 bases agree with TRBD1. Unmatched junction bases numbered 4, after V lost 2 bases and J lost 3 bases. Germline CDR1 reads LNHNV; CDR2 reads YYDKDF (reference sequence). This CDR3 comprises 14 residues. CDR3 sequence reads: CATSRSWDSYEQYF. The CDR3 DNA follows: TGTGCCACCAGCAGATCCTGGGACAGCTACGAGCAGTACTTC.

This clonotype was seen a few times. The chain links TRBV11-3 to TRBJ2-3, with D perhaps TRBD2 (5 bases). The germline V gene encodes CDR1 SGHNT and CDR2 YENEEA. The CDR3 consists of 11 residues. The ends were cut back, 5 bases at V and 9 bases at J, with 9 bases in the middle. CDR3 nucleotides: TGTGCCAGCAGCCGGACGGGGACGCAGTATTTT. Its protein is CASSRTGTQYF.

The chain is built from TRBV2 and TRBJ1-4; D is ambiguous. Deletions cut 1 base from V and 6 bases from J, with 3 bases between. The CDR3 is 12 residues long. The V gene's germline CDR1 is SNHLY and CDR2 FYNNEI. The CDR3 region has the DNA TGTGCCAGCAGTGAAGGGGATGAAAAACTGTTTTTT. This encodes CASSEGDEKLFF.

This sequence joins TRBV3-1 and TRBJ2-2, with TRBD2 as a possible D gene (6 bases). This CDR3 is built from 16 residues. Trimming stripped 4 bases from V and 2 bases from J, with 14 bases between. CDR1 is LGHDT, CDR2 YNNKEL, per germline (reference sequence). The CDR3 nucleotides read TGTGCCAGCAGCCCCCGAGGCGGGATTAACACCGGGGAGCTGTTTTTT. This translates into CASSPRGGINTGELFF.

This clonotype was seen a few times. The gene calls are TRBV12-3 or TRBV12-4 and TRBJ2-3; 9 bases map to TRBD1. Germline trimming cut 2 bases from V and 2 bases from J; bases unmatched to any gene: 5. This CDR3 spans 16 amino acids. The CDR3 DNA sequence: TGTGCCAGCAGTTTATCACAGGGGGCTACCACAGATACGCAGTATTTT. This gives the protein CASSLSQGATTDTQYF.

The chain employs TRBV6-5 and TRBJ2-7; tentatively, D is TRBD1 (6 bases). This CDR3 contains 15 residues. From germline, CDR1 is MNHEY and CDR2 SVGAGI. Trimming removed 2 bases at V and 5 bases at J, with 16 bases between. CDR3 sequence (DNA): TGTGCCAGCAGTTACAGTGGGACACCGTGGGACGAGCAGTACTTC. Its protein is CASSYSGTPWDEQYF.

This clonotype has more than one count but fewer than ten. V gene TRBV5-1 combines with J gene TRBJ2-7, with 8 positions matching TRBD2. CDR3 length: 15 residues. Trimming removed 5 bases from V and 5 bases from J; junction bases left unmatched: 12. CDR1 is SGHRS, CDR2 YFSETQ, per germline. CDR3 in amino acids: CASSPTERESHEQYF. The CDR3 DNA reads as TGCGCCAGCAGTCCTACAGAGCGGGAGAGCCACGAGCAGTACTTC.

This chain uses TRBV27 with TRBJ1-2, with a possible D match to TRBD1 (5 bases). The CDR3 loop spans 13 amino acids. Germline-derived CDR1 and CDR2 are MNHEY and SMNVEV (reference sequence). The V end was cut by 3 bases, the J end by 4 bases, with 9 bases between. This chain's CDR3 is CASSFAGGYGYTF. CDR3 nucleotides: TGTGCCAGCAGTTTCGCTGGGGGCTATGGCTACACCTTC.

The V gene is TRBV4-1, the J gene TRBJ2-7, with 7 bases lining up with TRBD1. The V and J ends lost 4 bases and 0 bases, in that order; junction bases with no gene match: 3. The germline gives CDR1 MGHRA, CDR2 YSYEKL. This CDR3 contains 14 residues. The CDR3 here is CASSPDRHSYEQYF. DNA of the CDR3: TGCGCCAGCAGCCCGGACAGGCACTCCTACGAGCAGTACTTC.

The CDR3 reads CASSLKGGSQGDEQYF. The CDR3 coding sequence is TGTGCCAGCAGCTTAAAAGGGGGGAGTCAAGGGGACGAGCAGTACTTC. J is TRBJ2-5 and V is TRBV11-2; possibly TRBD1 or TRBD2 for D (6 bases each). The closer fit of TRBJ2-7 to the DNA end suggests the J call may be wrong. Germline assignment: CDR1 SGHAT and CDR2 FQNNGV. The CDR3 consists of 16 residues.

This chain links TRBV27 with TRBJ1-2; D uncertain. Germline V CDR1 and CDR2: MNHEY, SMNVEV (reference sequence). The CDR3 contains 13 residues. Trimming took off 6 bases at V and 8 bases at J, with 16 bases between the two ends. The chain's CDR3 is CASRQGIPGGYTF. As DNA, the CDR3 is TGTGCCAGCAGACAAGGTATCCCGGGGGGCTACACCTTC.